A selection of T cell receptor beta chains follows, all from one sample in a study of blood T cell repertoires in COVID-19. The method was immunoSEQ multiplex PCR; TCRdb's version includes in-frame clones alone and lacks a portion of them. The sample includes over 200,000 clones, 70% to 85% of them seen just once. Sequencing was carried out using PBMCs or T cells enriched from blood (not recorded which). Receptors were obtained from a man aged 40-50 years who had recovered from COVID-19. The CDR3 runs from the conserved cysteine through the conserved F or W. D genes are given only for firm matches. Where a row states a size, it is once, few, many or the class of an expanded clone; other rows omit it.

TRBD1,TRBJ1-6,NA,TRBV3-1/TRBV3-2,17,TGTGCCAGCCGATATTTGGGACAGAGCTCCTATAATTCACCCCTCCACTTT,CASRYLGQSSYNSPLHF
NA,TRBJ2-2,few,TRBV7-3,14,TGTGCCAGCAGCTTAGGGCTTGTAACCGGGGAGCTGTTTTTT,CASSLGLVTGELFF
NA,TRBJ1-1,few,TRBV5-1,12,TGCGCCAGCAGCAACTGGTTCACTGAAGCTTTCTTT,CASSNWFTEAFF
NA,TRBJ1-1,NA,TRBV10-3,16,TGTGCCATCTCCAGAGGGCAAACCCTCCGGGGCACTGAAGCTTTCTTT,CAISRGQTLRGTEAFF
TRBD1,TRBJ1-6,NA,TRBV2,15,TGTGCCAGCGCGGACAGGGGATCCTATAATTCACCCCTCCACTTT,CASADRGSYNSPLHF
TRBD1,TRBJ2-1,NA,TRBV7-2,15,TGTGCCAGCAGCCAGACAGGGGTGTTTTCAGGTGAGCAGTTCTTC,CASSQTGVFSGEQFF
NA,TRBJ2-1,NA,TRBV27,17,TGTGCCAGCAGTTTATCGTGGAGGGAGGAAGGGTTGGATGAGCAGTTCTTC,CASSLSWREEGLDEQFF
TRBD1,TRBJ2-7,once,TRBV5-1,16,TGCGCCAGCAGCTTGGCGGGACAGGCCAACGGATACGAGCAGTACTTC,CASSLAGQANGYEQYF
TRBD1,TRBJ1-5,NA,TRBV3-1/TRBV3-2,17,TGTGCCAGCAGCCAAGATTGGGGGACAGATAGCAATCAGCCCCAGCATTTT,CASSQDWGTDSNQPQHF
NA,TRBJ1-6,once,TRBV9,14,TGTGCCAGCAGGGGCTCGAACTATAATTCACCCCTCCACTTT,CASRGSNYNSPLHF
NA,TRBJ2-1,NA,TRBV3-1/TRBV3-2,16,TGTGCCAGCAGCCAAGGAGCGGGTGAGCCCTACAATGAGCAGTTCTTC,CASSQGAGEPYNEQFF
TRBD1,TRBJ2-7,NA,TRBV11-3,15,TGTGCCAGCAGCCCTTCCGGGACAGCTATCTACGAGCAGTACTTC,CASSPSGTAIYEQYF
NA,TRBJ2-6,NA,TRBV28,15,TGTGCCAGCAGCTCAGGGGAAGGTGGGGCCAACGTCCTGACTTTC,CASSSGEGGANVLTF
NA,TRBJ2-3,NA,TRBV18,12,TGTGCCAGCGTAGCCCAAACAGATACGCAGTATTTT,CASVAQTDTQYF
TRBD1,TRBJ1-5,NA,TRBV5-1,15,TGCGCCAGCAGCGATGGACAGGGAGGTAATCAGCCCCAGCATTTT,CASSDGQGGNQPQHF
NA,TRBJ1-2,NA,TRBV28,13,TGTGCCAGCAGTTTACGGGAAAACTATGGCTACACCTTC,CASSLRENYGYTF
TRBD2,TRBJ2-1,NA,TRBV7-9,15,TGTGCCAGCAGCTTAATGGGCGGGAGGGAAAATGAGCAGTTCTTC,CASSLMGGRENEQFF
NA,TRBJ2-7,NA,TRBV28,13,TGTGCCAGCAGTCTCCGGGACACCTACGAGCAGTACTTC,CASSLRDTYEQYF
NA,TRBJ1-5,NA,TRBV28,14,TGTGCCAGCAGTTTATCAGGGGGCAATCAGCCCCAGCATTTT,CASSLSGGNQPQHF
NA,TRBJ2-5,NA,TRBV5-1,15,TGCGCCAGCAGCTTGAAGGGCGGAGCGGGAGAGACCCAGTACTTC,CASSLKGGAGETQYF
TRBD1,TRBJ2-1,NA,TRBV18,15,TGTGCCAGCTCCTCTCCCGACAGGGTACAAAATGAGCAGTTCTTC,CASSSPDRVQNEQFF
TRBD2,TRBJ2-7,NA,TRBV28,14,TGTGCCAGCATAGGACTAGCGGAATCCTACGAGCAGTACTTC,CASIGLAESYEQYF
TRBD1,TRBJ2-3,NA,TRBV29-1,12,TGCAGCGCAGACCAGGGGGCAGATACGCAGTATTTT,CSADQGADTQYF
NA,TRBJ1-2,NA,TRBV15,18,TGTGCCACCAGCAGAGTTGGGGAGGGAGAGGGGATCCGCTATGGCTACACCTTC,CATSRVGEGEGIRYGYTF
TRBD1,TRBJ1-5,NA,TRBV7-9,16,TGTGCCAGCAGCTTAGTAGAGGGGGCTATGGATCAGCCCCAGCATTTT,CASSLVEGAMDQPQHF
TRBD1,TRBJ1-2,NA,TRBV4-2,13,TGTGCCAGCAGCCAAGAGGGACAGACGGGCTACACCTTC,CASSQEGQTGYTF
TRBD1,TRBJ1-5,NA,TRBV2,14,TGTGCCAGCAGGGACAGGGGTAGCAATCAGCCCCAGCATTTT,CASRDRGSNQPQHF
NA,TRBJ2-1,NA,TRBV7-2,14,TGTGCCTCCTACCCGGGACTGATAAATGATGAGCAGTTCTTC,CASYPGLINDEQFF
NA,TRBJ1-2,NA,TRBV3-1/TRBV3-2,16,TGTGCCAGCAGCCAAGTCGCAGGGTCCAGTATCTATGGCTACACCTTC,CASSQVAGSSIYGYTF
TRBD2,TRBJ2-5,NA,TRBV28,13,TGTGCCAGCAGTTTGGGAGGGTTGGAGACCCAGTACTTC,CASSLGGLETQYF
NA,TRBJ2-1,NA,TRBV9,15,TGTGCCAGCAGCGTAACAAGCGGGACATACAATGAGCAGTTCTTC,CASSVTSGTYNEQFF
NA,TRBJ2-6,NA,TRBV7-3,14,TGTGCCAGCAGCTCTTCCTCCGGGGCCAACGTCCTGACTTTC,CASSSSSGANVLTF
NA,TRBJ2-3,NA,TRBV11-2,13,TGTGCCAGCAGCTTAGATCGGGGAGATACGCAGTATTTT,CASSLDRGDTQYF
TRBD1,TRBJ2-3,once,TRBV28,13,TGTGCCAGCAGTTTACATACCAGGGGGACGCAGTATTTT,CASSLHTRGTQYF
NA,TRBJ1-1,NA,TRBV28,15,TGTGCCAGCAGTCCACCACAGATATCGAACACTGAAGCTTTCTTT,CASSPPQISNTEAFF
TRBD2,TRBJ2-7,NA,TRBV5-6,15,TGTGCCAGCAGCCCCGGACTAGCGGGGGCCTACGAGCAGTACTTC,CASSPGLAGAYEQYF
NA,TRBJ2-1,NA,TRBV25-1,15,TGTGCCAGCAGTGTTGGCGGGGCCTCCTACAATGAGCAGTTCTTC,CASSVGGASYNEQFF
NA,TRBJ2-5,NA,TRBV2,14,TGTGCCAGCAGTAGCGAGAAATTACAAGAGACCCAGTACTTC,CASSSEKLQETQYF
TRBD2,TRBJ2-1,NA,TRBV6-5,15,TGTGCCAGCAGTTACTCGGGCGGGGGGAGCAATGAGCAGTTCTTC,CASSYSGGGSNEQFF
TRBD2,TRBJ2-3,NA,TRBV29-1,15,TGCAGCACCTCTAGCGTCGGGGGGGCCTCAGATACGCAGTATTTT,CSTSSVGGASDTQYF
NA,TRBJ2-5,NA,TRBV7-2,13,TGTGCCAGCAGCTTATCCCTCCCGGAGACCCAGTACTTC,CASSLSLPETQYF
NA,TRBJ1-5,NA,TRBV28,15,TGTGCCAGCACCCCGGGGGGCCATTTGGGGCAGCCCCAGCATTTT,CASTPGGHLGQPQHF
TRBD1,TRBJ1-6,NA,TRBV28,16,TGTGCCAGCGTATCTCGGCGGGGACAGTCTAATTCACCCCTCCACTTT,CASVSRRGQSNSPLHF
NA,TRBJ2-5,few,TRBV5-4,12,TGTGCCAGCAGCATAGAGCGAGAGACCCAGTACTTC,CASSIERETQYF
NA,TRBJ2-1,NA,TRBV27,17,TGTGCCAGCAGCCTTCCGGGCCCCGGGAGCTCCTACAATGAGCAGTTCTTC,CASSLPGPGSSYNEQFF
TRBD1,TRBJ1-6,NA,TRBV5-1,15,TGCGCCAGCAGCGACGGGACAGGAGTCAATTCACCCCTCCACTTT,CASSDGTGVNSPLHF
TRBD1,TRBJ1-3,NA,TRBV6-5,13,TGTGCCAGCAGAGGACAGGGGGGATACACCATATATTTT,CASRGQGGYTIYF
NA,TRBJ2-1,NA,TRBV18,15,TGTGCCAGCTCACCACAAAGGGGCGACACTTCACAGCAGTTCTTC,CASSPQRGDTSQQFF
NA,TRBJ1-3,NA,TRBV15,13,TGTGCCACCGAGGGTACCACTGGAAACACCATATATTTT,CATEGTTGNTIYF
NA,TRBJ2-7,NA,TRBV6-5,13,TGTGCCAGCAGTAGTTACAGTCCCCACGAGCAGTACTTC,CASSSYSPHEQYF
NA,TRBJ1-5,NA,TRBV27,13,TGTGCCAGCAGTGTAATGTATGATCAGCCCCAGCATTTT,CASSVMYDQPQHF
NA,TRBJ1-1,few,TRBV28,12,TGTGCCAGTGCAGGACATACCGCAGGAGCTTTCTTT,CASAGHTAGAFF
NA,TRBJ1-1,few,TRBV10-3,15,TGTGCCATCAGTGAAATTGGCGGAATGAACACTGAAGCTTTCTTT,CAISEIGGMNTEAFF
TRBD1,TRBJ1-6,NA,TRBV5-1,15,TGCGCCAGCAGCTCCGGGACAGAGAGAAATTCACCCCTCCACTTT,CASSSGTERNSPLHF
TRBD1,TRBJ1-1,NA,TRBV19,15,TGTGCCAGTAGTATGACAGGGGTAGGGAACACTGAAGCTTTCTTT,CASSMTGVGNTEAFF
NA,TRBJ1-2,NA,TRBV9,14,TGTGCCAGCAGCCCCCGAGGGGGAAACTCTGGCTACACCTTC,CASSPRGGNSGYTF
TRBD1,TRBJ1-1,once,TRBV2,12,TGTGCCAGCAGGGACAGGGGGCCCGAAGCTTTCTTT,CASRDRGPEAFF